A single sample is the source of the 4 T cell receptor beta chains below, sequenced in a study of Graves' ophthalmopathy and Graves' hyperthyroidism. Researchers took RNA transcripts and amplified TCR beta CDR3 regions from them. HTBI-primed RT-PCR formed the first round, and a multiplex PCR formed the second. A single record per CDR3 protein comes from TCRdb applying MiXCR to the multiplex PCR reads. This repertoire shows about 590,000 distinct CDR3 sequences, approximately 37% found once; its top ten account for 4% to 5%. Sequenced material: peripheral blood or thyroid tissue (not recorded which). All receptors come from an adult man with Graves' hyperthyroidism.

This clonotype showed up many times. This chain links TRBV29-1 with TRBJ2-5; 8 bases fit TRBD2. Looked up from germline, CDR1 is SQVTM and CDR2 is ANQGSEA. CDR3 length: 13 amino acids. Trimming removed 4 bases from V and 2 bases from J; junction bases left unmatched: 3. The CDR3 protein is CSVGGGTQETQYF. As DNA, the CDR3 is TGCAGCGTTGGCGGGGGGACTCAAGAGACCCAGTACTTC.

This clonotype was counted many times. The rearrangement joins TRBV20-1 to TRBJ2-5, with TRBD1 matching 8 bases. Germline V gene data show CDR1 as DFQATT and CDR2 as SNEGSKA (reference sequence). This CDR3 has 16 residues. V shed 3 bases and J 1 base; nucleotides not matched to a gene: 10. CDR3 in DNA: TGCAGTGCTAGCGGAAGGACAGGGAATGGCCAAGAGACCCAGTACTTC. Residues: CSASGRTGNGQETQYF.

This clonotype was counted only a few times. One end of the junction does not line up with germline, which may come from a read error. The V gene is TRBV15, the J gene TRBJ2-7; 12 bases line up with TRBD1. CDR3 length equals 13 residues. The germline CDR1 and CDR2 sequences are LNHNV and YYDKDF (reference sequence). The CDR3 region is CATQGQGAYEQYF. CDR3 bases: TGTGCCACCCAGGGACAGGGGGCCTATGAGCAGTACTTC.

Points on this clonotype: At one end, the junction sequence differs from germline, possibly due to a read error. The rearrangement links TRBV2 to TRBJ1-4; 7 positions match TRBD1. The J call is doubtful: the DNA matches TRBJ2-3 better. Germline assignment: CDR1 SNHLY and CDR2 FYNNEI. The CDR3 totals 15 residues. CDR3: CASNEGRDRRYTQYF. The DNA of the CDR3 is TGTGCCAGCAATGAAGGTCGGGACAGACGGTATACGCAGTATTTT.